The clone carrying this TCR beta chain came up once. How the authors handled the data: Nucleated cell number was recorded as an estimate derived from reference gene primer amplification. Here immunoSEQ multiplex PCR was the method, and the copy in TCRdb shows in-frame clones only, minus some. V, J and clone size are taken as reported in that table, and D and trimming were inferred from the DNA itself. This sample carries about 370,000 clones, 80% to 90% of them seen once, and the ten largest clones take 3%. The V segment lost 4 bases and the J segment 11 bases; nucleotides outside the gene matches: 9. Germline V gives CDR1 LGHNA, CDR2 YSLEER. This CDR3 is 15 amino acids long. The sample comes from a study of blood T cell repertoires in COVID-19. Turning to the study itself: PBMCs, B-cell-depleted T cells, or T cells were the source of the cDNA or gDNA that made up the material.

Sequencing was done on a sample of peripheral blood. The chain employs TRBV4-3 and TRBJ1-6; 9 nucleotides match TRBD1. This TCR came from a woman aged 25 to 45 with COVID-19, enrolled during active disease. CDR3 DNA sequence: TGCGCCAGCAGCCGAGGGACAGGGACTGGTACACCCCTCCACTTT. It encodes CASSRGTGTGTPLHF.